A selection of T cell receptor beta chains follows, all from one sample in a study of T cells in Graves' hyperthyroidism and ophthalmopathy. MiXCR was run by TCRdb on the multiplex PCR reads, yielding one entry per CDR3 protein. In the table there are about 420,000 distinct CDR3 sequences, roughly 13% of which are singletons. The sample was blood. The receptors shown here come from a woman aged 18-29 years with Graves' hyperthyroidism. Each CDR3 is given with its conserved first and last residue. D genes are given only for firm matches. The size of a clone is reported for some rows only, either as once, few or many, or as a class for expanded clones.

cdr3_nt cdr3_aa v_call d_call j_call clone_size
TGTGCCAGCAGCGCCGGACAGGGGTTTATCACTGAAGCTTTCTTT CASSAGQGFITEAFF TRBV9 TRBD1 TRBJ1-1 -
TGTGCCAGCCTACCAGGGGGAGATGAGCAGTTCTTC CASLPGGDEQFF TRBV2 TRBD1 TRBJ2-1 few
TGTGCCAGCAGCTCAACTAGGTCCAGCACAGATACGCAGTATTTT CASSSTRSSTDTQYF TRBV7-2 - TRBJ2-3 many
TGTGCCAGTTACAGGGCCGATAATGAAAAACTGTTTTTT CASYRADNEKLFF TRBV28 - TRBJ1-4 many
TGTGCCTGGAGTAATTCTGGGGCCAACGTCCTGACTTTC CAWSNSGANVLTF TRBV30 - TRBJ2-6 few
TGCGCCAGCAGCTCAGCACGTACCTCTGGGGCCAACGTCCTGACTTTC CASSSARTSGANVLTF TRBV5-1 - TRBJ2-6 -
TGTGTCAGCAGTTCGACAGATAACTATGGCTACACCTTC CVSSSTDNYGYTF TRBV28 - TRBJ1-2 -
TGCGCCAGCAGCCAAGATGGCTGGGCTAACAATGAGCAGTTCTTC CASSQDGWANNEQFF TRBV4-3 - TRBJ2-1 few
TGTGCCAGCAGCGTAATAGCGGGAGGGGGGCGCTACAATGAGCAGTTCTTC CASSVIAGGGRYNEQFF TRBV9 TRBD2 TRBJ2-1 once
TGTGCCAGCAATATACAGGGGAGCGAGCAGTACTTC CASNIQGSEQYF TRBV12-3/TRBV12-4 TRBD1 TRBJ2-7 many
TGTGCCAGCAGGAACACCGGGGAGCCGTTTTTT CASRNTGEPFF TRBV12-3/TRBV12-4 - TRBJ2-2 few
TGTGCCAGCAGTCGCATACTAGCTACAATGGATGAGCAGTTCTTC CASSRILATMDEQFF TRBV27 - TRBJ2-1 many
TGTGCCAGCGGGGACAGGGTCTTCGGCAATGAGCAGTTCTTC CASGDRVFGNEQFF TRBV2 TRBD1 TRBJ2-1 once